This TCR beta chain was obtained from a study of long-term antiretroviral therapy in people with HIV. Background on the study: The study's earliest collections predate the 2015 immediate-ART recommendation by about a decade. Findings of the study overall: Dominance of pre-ART expanded clones persisted, fluctuating and often declining after ART.

Germline V gene lookup returns CDR1 MGHRA and CDR2 YSYEKL. CDR3 length equals 14 residues. Trimming took 4 bases from V and 5 from J; bases not matched to a gene: 7. Comment on this clone: Its antigen is not identified.

Version v3.0 of the immunoSEQ assay was performed at survey level. Clones were read by immunoSEQ multiplex PCR, and TCRdb kept only the in-frame ones, dropping some. The table shows 15,000 to 20,000 clones, with more than 80% occurring only once. The chain has TRBV4-1 and TRBJ2-5; 7 nucleotides match TRBD1. The TCR sequence derives from a man aged 45-60 years with HIV. The source material was unsorted PBMCs, sampled 4.2 years after starting antiretroviral therapy. Written as DNA, the CDR3 is TGCGCCAGCAGCCTCACAGGGGTTCAGGAGACCCAGTACTTC. This encodes CASSLTGVQETQYF.